Shown below are 29 T cell receptor beta chains from a single sample sequenced in a study of OX40 agonist ivuxolimab in advanced cancers. TCRdb's table, derived via immunoSEQ multiplex PCR, lists solely in-frame clones and lacks some. Of tens of thousands of clones listed, more than 75% are singletons. The sequences come from CD4+ or CD8+ T cells sorted from blood, collected in a trial of the OX40 agonist ivuxolimab. The receptors here all came from an adult with an advanced solid tumor such as melanoma, head and neck, liver or kidney cancer.

This clone was seen a single time. This sequence joins TRBV21-1 and TRBJ2-7; TRBD1, the table's D call, lacks a check against the DNA. TRBV21-1 is given as a pseudogene. CDR3 length: 16 residues. CDR3 nucleotide sequence: TGTGCCAGCAGAAACCCTGTGGGACAGGGAAGGTACGAGCAGTACGTC. This codes for CASRNPVGQGRYEQYV.

The chain couples TRBV6-5 to TRBJ1-6; D is unresolved. Trimming stripped 0 bases from V and 3 bases from J, with 6 bases between. The CDR3 is 15 residues long. Germline CDR1 and CDR2: MNHEY and SVGAGI. The DNA for the CDR3 is TGTGCCAGCAGTTACTCGGCAGTCTATAATTCACCCCTCCACTTT. Translated: CASSYSAVYNSPLHF.

The V and J genes are TRBV6-1 and TRBJ2-7; 7 nucleotides agree with TRBD2. Trimming at V came to 2 bases and at J to 6 bases, leaving 10 bases not matched to a gene. Per germline, CDR1 MNHNS and CDR2 SASEGT. The CDR3 sequence is 15 residues long. The CDR3 nucleotides read TGTGCCAGCAGTGAATCGTCGGCAGGGAGGGCCGAGCAGTACGTC. Translated: CASSESSAGRAEQYV.

The rearrangement joins TRBV7-9 to TRBJ1-2; D remains ambiguous. Trimming stripped 1 base from V and 7 bases from J, with 7 bases between. The CDR3 runs 12 residues. From germline, CDR1 is SEHNR and CDR2 FQNEAQ (reference sequence). This CDR3 reads CASSLEGSGYTF. CDR3 coding DNA: TGTGCCAGCAGCTTAGAGGGCTCTGGCTACACCTTC.

V gene TRBV5-4 combines with J gene TRBJ1-1; no clear D gene. The CDR3 is 15 residues long. Per the germline V gene, CDR1 is SGHNT and CDR2 is YYREEE (reference sequence). The V and J ends lost 2 bases and 5 bases respectively, with 16 bases between them. This chain's CDR3 is CASSLLGGRRTEAFF. As DNA, the CDR3 is TGTGCCAGCAGCTTATTAGGAGGGAGGAGGACTGAAGCTTTCTTT.

This clone was counted a single time. The chain carries TRBV29-1 and TRBJ2-1; tentatively, D is TRBD2 (6 bases). CDR1 is SQVTM, CDR2 ANQGSEA, per germline. V was shortened by 6 bases and J by 7 bases, with 16 bases between the two germline ends. CDR3 length: 13 residues. The CDR3 DNA reads as TGCAGCGTCCACCCGGGGGTGTGGAATGAGCAGTTCTTC. This gives the protein CSVHPGVWNEQFF.

V gene TRBV7-2 combines with J gene TRBJ1-5; tentative D call: TRBD1 (6 bases). Germline V gives CDR1 SGHTA, CDR2 FQGNSA. Between the trimmed V and J ends, which lost 1 base and 6 bases, there was a span of 19 bases. The CDR3 totals 17 residues. CDR3 sequence reads: CASSLGAGGALSQPQHF. The DNA for the CDR3 is TGTGCCAGCAGCTTAGGGGCGGGGGGCGCGTTAAGTCAGCCCCAGCATTTT.

V and J are TRBV6-5 and TRBJ2-6, with 7 nucleotides matching TRBD1. The V gene end was trimmed by 9 bases and the J gene end by 2 bases; junction bases not matched to a gene: 1. Germline-derived CDR1 and CDR2 are MNHEY and SVGAGI. The CDR3 runs to 13 residues. The chain's CDR3 is CASQGAGANVLTF. The CDR3 nucleotides are TGTGCCAGTCAGGGGGCTGGGGCCAACGTCCTGACTTTC.

The chain is built from TRBV6-1 and TRBJ2-1; 11 bases fit TRBD2. Germline V gives CDR1 MNHNS, CDR2 SASEGT. CDR3 length equals 13 residues. J lost 7 bases, V lost 11 bases, and 7 bases had no gene match. The CDR3 region is CAVSLAGGNEQFF. The CDR3 DNA reads TGTGCCGTGAGCTTAGCGGGGGGGAATGAGCAGTTCTTC.

As DNA, the CDR3 is TGTGCCAGCAGCCTACAGGGGGGGAACACTGAAGCTTTCTTT. As protein: CASSLQGGNTEAFF. The rearrangement links TRBV7-6 to TRBJ1-1; 8 bases line up with TRBD1. CDR1 SGHVS and CDR2 FNYEAQ come from the germline V gene. The CDR3 has 14 amino acids. V lost 5 bases to trimming and J lost 1 base; unmatched junction nucleotides: 3.

This clone was detected only once. The chain couples TRBV7-9 to TRBJ1-1; D is ambiguous. This CDR3 region has 15 residues. Germline-derived CDR1 and CDR2 are SEHNR and FQNEAQ (reference sequence). V lost 5 bases and J lost 4, with 17 bases in between. Here the CDR3 DNA reads TGTGCCAGCAGCATACAGTCCTGGCCAACCACTGAAGCTTTCTTT. Protein product: CASSIQSWPTTEAFF.

The chain uses TRBV6-5 and TRBJ1-6, with D unresolved. Germline assignment: CDR1 MNHEY and CDR2 SVGAGI. V lost 4 bases, J lost 7 bases, and 11 bases lay in between. The CDR3 length is 14 residues. CDR3 protein: CASSSSSANSPLHF. Here the CDR3 DNA reads TGTGCCAGCAGTTCGTCTTCCGCCAATTCACCCCTCCACTTT.

This chain joins TRBV4-2 and TRBJ1-1; D is ambiguous. Germline V CDR1 and CDR2: LGHNA, YNFKEQ. This CDR3 has 11 amino acids. V shed 4 bases and J shed 3 bases, with 3 bases lying between them. For the CDR3, the DNA is TGTGCCAGCAGCCGGGACACTGAAGCTTTCTTT. As protein: CASSRDTEAFF.

The chain has TRBV20-1 and TRBJ2-5; D may match TRBD1 or TRBD2 (6 bases each). V was pared by 7 bases and J by 5 bases, with 8 bases between. CDR1 is DFQATT, CDR2 SNEGSKA, per germline (reference sequence). The length of the CDR3 is 10 residues. CDR3 DNA: TGCAGTGGGGGGGCTGAGACCCAGTACTTC. Protein sequence: CSGGAETQYF.

The rearrangement uses TRBV19 and TRBJ1-4; D unclear. The CDR3 has 14 residues. The ends were cut back, 3 bases at V and 8 bases at J, with 13 bases in the middle. CDR1 is LNHDA and CDR2 is SQIVND in the germline V gene (reference sequence). The CDR3 DNA reads TGTGCCAGTAGTATTTTAACGACGGGCGAAAAACTGTTTTTT. It translates to CASSILTTGEKLFF.

In this sample, this clone turned up once. Germline and junction disagree at one end, which may indicate a read error. V usage is TRBV7-2 and J usage is TRBJ2-2, with 10 bases that match TRBD2. There are 17 residues in the CDR3. The germline gives CDR1 SGHTA, CDR2 FQGNSA. In nucleotides, the CDR3 is TGTGCCAGCAGCTTAGGGCTAGCGGGAGCGAGACACCGGGGAGCTGTTTTT. Its translation is CASSLGLAGARHRGAVF. Filled out from reference TRBV7-2 and TRBJ2-2, the complete variable domain reads GAGVSQSPSNKVTEKGKDVELRCDPISGHTALYWYRQSLGQGLEFLIYFQGNSAPDKSGLPSDRFSAERTGGSVSTLTIQRTQQEDSAVYLCASSLGLAGARHRGAVFGEGSRLTVL.

The genes are TRBV7-6 and TRBJ2-5; D possibly corresponds to TRBD1 (5 bases). There are 12 residues in the CDR3. V was trimmed by 4 bases and J by 5 bases, leaving 8 bases between them. Germline V gene data show CDR1 as SGHVS and CDR2 as FNYEAQ. The CDR3 loop is CASSSSGETQYF. In DNA form, the CDR3 reads TGTGCCAGCAGCTCCTCAGGGGAGACCCAGTACTTC.

The chain employs TRBV5-1 and TRBJ2-2; perhaps D is TRBD1 or TRBD2 (5 bases each). Germline loops: CDR1 SGHRS, CDR2 YFSETQ. There are 15 residues in the CDR3. Trimming took off 4 bases at V and 5 bases at J, with 15 bases between the two ends. The CDR3 region has the DNA TGCGCCAGCAGCCGGGGAATAGAGGGGACCGGGGAGCTGTTTTTT. The encoded protein is CASSRGIEGTGELFF.

The rearrangement links TRBV14 to TRBJ2-1; 9 bases line up with TRBD1. Per germline, CDR1 SGHDN and CDR2 FVKESK. The junction had 7 bases not matched to a gene; V was cut back by 3 bases and J by 7 bases. The CDR3 sequence is 15 residues long. CDR3 sequence (DNA): TGTGCCAGCAGCCAGGGGGACAGGGTAAGGAATGAGCAGTTCTTC. Translating gives CASSQGDRVRNEQFF.

J is TRBJ1-2 and V is TRBV10-1; D ambiguous. CDR3 length: 12 residues. Trimming pared 0 bases from V and 5 bases from J, leaving 4 bases between. Germline CDR1 is WNHNN and CDR2 is SYGVQD (reference sequence). CDR3 in amino acids: CASSESRYGYTF. The CDR3 DNA follows: TGCGCCAGCAGTGAGTCGAGATATGGCTACACCTTC.

The J gene is TRBJ2-3, the V gene TRBV4-2; TRBD1 aligns across 9 bases. CDR3 length equals 15 residues. Germline V CDR1 and CDR2: LGHNA, YNFKEQ. V shed 0 bases, J shed 4 bases, and the junction held 2 bases outside the gene matches. The CDR3 DNA reads as TGTGCCAGCAGCCAAGAACAGGGGGCCGCAGATACGCAGTATTTT. Its protein is CASSQEQGAADTQYF.

The chain employs TRBV19 and TRBJ2-2; the match to TRBD2 covers 10 bases. The CDR3 has 15 residues. Germline assignment: CDR1 LNHDA and CDR2 SQIVND (reference sequence). Losses at the gene ends were 5 bases for V and 6 bases for J; bases not matched to a gene: 6. This chain's CDR3 is CASSPQREGSGELFF. In DNA, the CDR3 is TGTGCCAGTAGTCCCCAGCGGGAGGGCTCCGGGGAGCTGTTTTTT.

J is TRBJ2-3 and V is TRBV10-1, with 9 positions matching TRBD1. The CDR3 covers 15 residues. Germline CDR1 WNHNN, CDR2 SYGVQD (reference sequence). V was clipped by 0 bases and J by 7 bases; unmatched bases: 5. The CDR3 here is CASSESGTGRNTQYF. CDR3 DNA sequence: TGCGCCAGCAGTGAGTCAGGGACAGGGAGGAATACGCAGTATTTT.

J is TRBJ1-1 and V is TRBV2; 9 bases line up with TRBD1. V was clipped by 6 bases and J by 3 bases; unmatched bases: 8. Looked up from germline, CDR1 is SNHLY and CDR2 is FYNNEI. The CDR3 runs to 15 residues. Written as DNA, the CDR3 is TGTGCCAGCAGGTCGACAGGGGGAATGTACACTGAAGCTTTCTTT. This codes for CASRSTGGMYTEAFF. The whole variable domain, remainder taken from reference TRBV2 and TRBJ1-1, is EPEVTQTPSHQVTQMGQEVILRCVPISNHLYFYWYRQILGQKVEFLVSFYNNEISEKSEIFDDQFSVERPDGSNFTLKIRSTKLEDSAMYFCASRSTGGMYTEAFFGQGTRLTVV.

The chain carries TRBV5-4 and TRBJ2-5; D ambiguous. Trimming took 4 bases from V and 5 from J, leaving 9 bases between them. The CDR3 runs to 12 residues. The germline CDR1 and CDR2 sequences are SGHNT and YYREEE (reference sequence). CDR3 residues: CASSLSRETQYF. CDR3 coding DNA: TGTGCCAGCAGCCTATCCAGGGAGACCCAGTACTTC.

The chain has TRBV7-8 and TRBJ2-1; D gene unclear. V was shortened by 5 bases and J by 0 bases, with 11 bases between the two germline ends. The CDR3 covers 15 residues. CDR1 and CDR2 from the germline V gene are SGHVS and FQNEAQ. The CDR3 region is CASSQTPSSYNEQFF. The CDR3 DNA is TGTGCCAGCAGCCAAACACCTAGCTCCTACAATGAGCAGTTCTTC.

This clone was seen just once. V gene TRBV18 combines with J gene TRBJ2-5, with 9 bases that match TRBD1. V shed 2 bases and J 5 bases; nucleotides not matched to a gene: 9. CDR3 size: 16 residues. Germline V lookup: CDR1 KGHSH, CDR2 LQKENI. CDR3 in DNA: TGTGCCAGCTCACCAAGAACAGGGGGCGCAGGGGAGACCCAGTACTTC. This encodes CASSPRTGGAGETQYF.

This chain joins TRBV10-3 and TRBJ2-7; 8 nucleotides align to TRBD1. V lost 4 bases, J lost 3 bases, and 2 bases stayed unmatched. CDR1 and CDR2 from the germline V gene are ENHRY and SYGVKD. CDR3 size: 13 residues. CDR3 region: CAISGGQGYEQYF. The CDR3 nucleotides read TGTGCCATCAGTGGAGGACAGGGCTACGAGCAGTACTTC.

V gene TRBV10-1 combines with J gene TRBJ2-5; 10 positions match TRBD2. TRBJ2-7 matches the DNA end more closely, so the J call is doubtful. CDR3 length: 14 amino acids. The germline CDR1 and CDR2 sequences are WNHNN and SYGVQD (reference sequence). The CDR3, as DNA: TGCGCCAGCAGCGGGACTAGCGAGGCCTACGAGCAGTACTTC. Its protein is CASSGTSEAYEQYF.